The rows below give T cell receptor beta chains drawn from one sample of a study of blood T cell repertoires in COVID-19. TCRdb's copy holds only in-frame clones and misses some; the assay was immunoSEQ multiplex PCR. The data hold 200,000 to 250,000 clones, with roughly 80% observed a single time. Sequencing used peripheral blood. These receptor sequences come from a woman of 80 years or more with acute or convalescent COVID-19. The CDR3 runs from the conserved cysteine through the conserved F or W. D genes are given only for firm matches.

TRBD2,TRBJ2-3,TRBV10-3,CAIRGASGTVTDTQYF
TRBD2,TRBJ2-3,TRBV5-3,CARSLASGADVTQYF
-,TRBJ1-2,TRBV15,CATSRDLTGTYGYTF
-,TRBJ1-1,TRBV12-3/TRBV12-4,CASNSQGNTEAFF
TRBD1,TRBJ1-1,TRBV4-3,CASSQDRQGAAFF
-,TRBJ1-4,TRBV5-1,CASSLAVGGDEGKLFF
-,TRBJ2-3,TRBV6-2/TRBV6-3,CASSYSRLAADTQYF
TRBD1,TRBJ2-5,TRBV6-1,CASSLSRTGQETQYF
TRBD2,TRBJ2-3,TRBV11-2,CASTQGVSGSPGTDTQYF
TRBD1,TRBJ2-7,TRBV9,CASSIPGQVYEQYF
-,TRBJ1-1,TRBV7-2,CASSGLRATEAFF
-,TRBJ1-5,TRBV5-1,CASSSSPGSSQPQHF
-,TRBJ1-1,TRBV27,CASTAGFGGAFF
-,TRBJ2-3,TRBV2,CASSDGVSSTDTQYF
TRBD1,TRBJ2-3,TRBV19,CASRNRGEEDTQYF
-,TRBJ1-1,TRBV20-1,CSAISQYQAFF